The clone carrying this TCR beta chain appeared a few times. This entry belongs to a study of beta chain features in type 1 diabetes. Expressed TCRB transcripts were sequenced after all isolated RNA was converted to cDNA. Here immunoSEQ multiplex PCR was the method, and the copy in TCRdb shows in-frame clones only, minus some. The table lists approximately 200,000 clones, about 10% of them singletons. Unmatched junction bases numbered 1, after V lost 4 bases and J lost 9 bases. In germline, CDR1 is SNHLY, CDR2 FYNNEI. The CDR3 covers 13 residues. The source material was naive CD4+ T cells from blood. V and J are TRBV2 and TRBJ2-2, with TRBD1 identical over 11 bases. This sequence originates from a woman aged 18-29 years in good health. The CDR3 region is CASSGTGGRELFF. As DNA, the CDR3 is TGTGCCAGCAGTGGGACAGGGGGCCGGGAGCTGTTTTTT. Complete variable domain (other parts from reference TRBV2 and TRBJ2-2): EPEVTQTPSHQVTQMGQEVILRCVPISNHLYFYWYRQILGQKVEFLVSFYNNEISEKSEIFDDQFSVERPDGSNFTLKIRSTKLEDSAMYFCASSGTGGRELFFGEGSRLTVL.